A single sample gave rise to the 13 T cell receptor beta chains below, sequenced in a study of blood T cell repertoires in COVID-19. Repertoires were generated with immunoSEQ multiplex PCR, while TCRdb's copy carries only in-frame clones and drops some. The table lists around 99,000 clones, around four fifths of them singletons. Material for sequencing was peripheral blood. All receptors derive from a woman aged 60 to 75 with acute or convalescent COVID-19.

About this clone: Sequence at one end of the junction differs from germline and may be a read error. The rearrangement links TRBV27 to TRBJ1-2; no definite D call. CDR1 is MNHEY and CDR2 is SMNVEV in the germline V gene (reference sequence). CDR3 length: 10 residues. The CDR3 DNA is TGTGCCAGCAGTCCGCCGCGGGTAGACTTC. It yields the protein CASSPPRVDF.

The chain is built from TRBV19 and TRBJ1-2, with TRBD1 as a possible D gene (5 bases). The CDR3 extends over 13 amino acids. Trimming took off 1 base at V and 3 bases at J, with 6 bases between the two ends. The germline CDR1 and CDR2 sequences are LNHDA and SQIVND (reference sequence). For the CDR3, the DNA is TGTGCCAGTAGTATAGGACAGCACTATGGCTACACCTTC. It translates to CASSIGQHYGYTF.

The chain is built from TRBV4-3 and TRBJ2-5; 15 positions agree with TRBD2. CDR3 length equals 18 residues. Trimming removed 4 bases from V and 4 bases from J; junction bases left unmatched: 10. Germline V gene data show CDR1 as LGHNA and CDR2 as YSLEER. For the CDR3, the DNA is TGCGCCAGCAGCCTGGGACTAGCGGGAGGAGGGTCTGGAGAGACCCAGTACTTC. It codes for CASSLGLAGGGSGETQYF.

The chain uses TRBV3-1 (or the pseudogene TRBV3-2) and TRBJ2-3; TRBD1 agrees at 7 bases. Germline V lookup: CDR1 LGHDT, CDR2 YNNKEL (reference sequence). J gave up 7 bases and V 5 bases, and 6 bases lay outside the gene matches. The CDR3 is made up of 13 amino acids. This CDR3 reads CASSSQGIYTQYF. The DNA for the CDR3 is TGTGCCAGCAGCTCACAGGGGATCTATACGCAGTATTTT.

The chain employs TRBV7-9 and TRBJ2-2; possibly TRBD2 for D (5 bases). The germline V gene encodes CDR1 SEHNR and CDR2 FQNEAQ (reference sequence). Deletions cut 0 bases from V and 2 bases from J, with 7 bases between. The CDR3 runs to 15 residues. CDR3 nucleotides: TGTGCCAGCAGCTTAGCGGGAGTAAACACCGGGGAGCTGTTTTTT. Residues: CASSLAGVNTGELFF.

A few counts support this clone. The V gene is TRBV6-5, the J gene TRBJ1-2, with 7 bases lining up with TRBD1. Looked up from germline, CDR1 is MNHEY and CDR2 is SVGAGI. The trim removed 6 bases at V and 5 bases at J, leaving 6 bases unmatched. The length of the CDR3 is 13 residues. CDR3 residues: CASRYRGGYGYTF. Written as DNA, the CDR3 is TGTGCCAGCAGGTACAGGGGAGGGTATGGCTACACCTTC.

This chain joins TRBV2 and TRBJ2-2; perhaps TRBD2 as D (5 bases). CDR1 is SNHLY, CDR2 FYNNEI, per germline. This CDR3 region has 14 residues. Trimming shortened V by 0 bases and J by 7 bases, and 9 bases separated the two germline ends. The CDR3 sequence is CASSEALRDGELFF. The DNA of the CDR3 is TGTGCCAGCAGTGAAGCGCTTCGGGACGGGGAGCTGTTTTTT.

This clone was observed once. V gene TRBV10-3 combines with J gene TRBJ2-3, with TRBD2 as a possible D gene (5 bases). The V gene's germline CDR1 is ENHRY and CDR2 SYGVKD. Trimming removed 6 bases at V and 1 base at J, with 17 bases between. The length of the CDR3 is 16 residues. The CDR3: CAISSGWAARTDTQYF. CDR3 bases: TGTGCCATCAGCTCGGGGTGGGCGGCCCGCACAGATACGCAGTATTTT.

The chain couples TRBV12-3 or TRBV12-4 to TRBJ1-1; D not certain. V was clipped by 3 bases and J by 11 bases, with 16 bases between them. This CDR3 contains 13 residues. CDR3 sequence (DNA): TGTGCCAGCAGTTTCACCCGGACGGTAGCGGCTTTCTTT. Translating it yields CASSFTRTVAAFF.

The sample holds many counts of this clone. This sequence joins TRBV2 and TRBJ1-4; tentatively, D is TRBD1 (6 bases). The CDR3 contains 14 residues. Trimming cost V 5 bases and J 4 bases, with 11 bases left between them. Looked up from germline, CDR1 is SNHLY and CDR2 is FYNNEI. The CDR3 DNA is TGTGCCAGCAGTCTGGACAGCGGTAATGAAAAACTGTTTTTT. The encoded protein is CASSLDSGNEKLFF.

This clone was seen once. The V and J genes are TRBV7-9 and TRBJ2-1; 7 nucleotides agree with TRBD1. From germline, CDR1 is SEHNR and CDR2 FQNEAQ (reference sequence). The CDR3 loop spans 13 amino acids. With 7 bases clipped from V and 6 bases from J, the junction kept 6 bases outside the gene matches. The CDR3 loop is CASTWTGGNEQFF. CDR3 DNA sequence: TGTGCCAGCACCTGGACAGGCGGCAATGAGCAGTTCTTC.

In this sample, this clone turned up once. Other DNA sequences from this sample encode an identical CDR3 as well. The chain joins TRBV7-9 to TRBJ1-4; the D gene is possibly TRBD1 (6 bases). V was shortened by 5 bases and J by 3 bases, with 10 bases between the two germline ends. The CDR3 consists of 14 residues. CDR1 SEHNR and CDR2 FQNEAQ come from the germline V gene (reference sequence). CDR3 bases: TGTGCCAGCAGCCCTACAGGGTCTAATGAAAAACTGTTTTTT. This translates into CASSPTGSNEKLFF.

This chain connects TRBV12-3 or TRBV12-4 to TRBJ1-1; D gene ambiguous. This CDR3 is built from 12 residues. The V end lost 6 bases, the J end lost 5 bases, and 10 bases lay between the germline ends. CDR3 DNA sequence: TGTGCCAGCAGCCGGAGGGAAACTGAAGCTTTCTTT. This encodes CASSRRETEAFF.